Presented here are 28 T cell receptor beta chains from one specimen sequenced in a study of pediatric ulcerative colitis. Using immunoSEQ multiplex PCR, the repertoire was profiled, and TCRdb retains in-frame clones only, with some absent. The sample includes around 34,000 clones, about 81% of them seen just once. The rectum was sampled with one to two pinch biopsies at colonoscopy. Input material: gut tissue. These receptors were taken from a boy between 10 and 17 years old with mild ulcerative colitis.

CDR3 coding DNA: TGTGCCAGCAGCTTACTAGCAACAGATACGCAGTATTTT. It codes for CASSLLATDTQYF. V and J are TRBV5-8 and TRBJ2-3; possible D gene TRBD2, 6 bases. The CDR3 spans 13 residues. V was shortened by 2 bases and J by 3 bases, with 7 bases between the two germline ends. The germline gives CDR1 SGHTS, CDR2 YDEGEE.

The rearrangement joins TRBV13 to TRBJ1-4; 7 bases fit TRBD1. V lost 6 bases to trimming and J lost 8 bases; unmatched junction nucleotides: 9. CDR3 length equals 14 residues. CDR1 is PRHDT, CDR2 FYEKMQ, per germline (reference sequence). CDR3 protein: CASSREGADEKLFF. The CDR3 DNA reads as TGTGCCAGCAGTCGAGAGGGGGCTGACGAAAAACTGTTTTTT.

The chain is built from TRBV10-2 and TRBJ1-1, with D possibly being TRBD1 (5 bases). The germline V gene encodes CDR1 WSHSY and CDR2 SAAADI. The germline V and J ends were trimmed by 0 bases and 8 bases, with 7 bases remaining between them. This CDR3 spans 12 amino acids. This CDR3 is CASSESGVEAFF. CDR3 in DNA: TGCGCCAGCAGTGAGTCGGGGGTAGAAGCTTTCTTT.

In DNA form, the CDR3 reads TGTGCCAGTAGTATCCACAGGGGGCGCGGACAGCCCCAGCATTTT. The encoded protein is CASSIHRGRGQPQHF. The chain couples TRBV19 to TRBJ1-5; TRBD1 matches at 9 bases. This CDR3 is 15 amino acids long. V lost 3 bases and J lost 7; bases outside the gene matches: 7. Per the germline V gene, CDR1 is LNHDA and CDR2 is SQIVND (reference sequence).

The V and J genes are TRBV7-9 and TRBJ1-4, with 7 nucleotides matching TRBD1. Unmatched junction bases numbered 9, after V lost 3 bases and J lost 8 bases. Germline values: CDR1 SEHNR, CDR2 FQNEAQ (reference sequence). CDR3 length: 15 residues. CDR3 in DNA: TGTGCCAGCAGCTTTAGTTACAGGGGAGGAGAAAAACTGTTTTTT. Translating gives CASSFSYRGGEKLFF.

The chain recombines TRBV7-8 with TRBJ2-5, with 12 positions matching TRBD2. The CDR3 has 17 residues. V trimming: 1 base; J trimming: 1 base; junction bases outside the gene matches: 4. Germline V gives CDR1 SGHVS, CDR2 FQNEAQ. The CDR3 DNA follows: TGTGCCAGCAGCTTAGAACTAGCGGGGGGCCTCCAAGAGACCCAGTACTTC. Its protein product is CASSLELAGGLQETQYF.

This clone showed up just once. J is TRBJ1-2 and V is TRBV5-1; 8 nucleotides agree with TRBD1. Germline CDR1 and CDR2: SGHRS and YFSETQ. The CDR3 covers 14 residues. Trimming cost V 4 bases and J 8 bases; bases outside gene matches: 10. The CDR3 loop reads CASSQMTGDRGYTF. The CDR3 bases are TGCGCCAGCAGCCAAATGACAGGGGATCGAGGCTACACCTTC. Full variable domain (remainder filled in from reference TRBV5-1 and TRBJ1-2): KAGVTQTPRYLIKTRGQQVTLSCSPISGHRSVSWYQQTPGQGLQFLFEYFSETQRNKGNFPGRFSGRQFSNSRSEMNVSTLELGDSALYLCASSQMTGDRGYTFGSGTRLTVV.

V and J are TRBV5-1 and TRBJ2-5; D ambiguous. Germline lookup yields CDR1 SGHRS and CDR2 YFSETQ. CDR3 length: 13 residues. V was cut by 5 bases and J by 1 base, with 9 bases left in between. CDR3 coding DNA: TGCGCCAGCAGTGACATGCCCCAAGAGACCCAGTACTTC. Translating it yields CASSDMPQETQYF.

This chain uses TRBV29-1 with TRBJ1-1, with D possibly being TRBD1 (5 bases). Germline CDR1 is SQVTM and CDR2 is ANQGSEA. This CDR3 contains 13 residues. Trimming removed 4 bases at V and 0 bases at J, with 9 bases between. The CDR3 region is CSVVDRMNTEAFF. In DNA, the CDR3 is TGCAGCGTTGTCGACAGAATGAACACTGAAGCTTTCTTT.

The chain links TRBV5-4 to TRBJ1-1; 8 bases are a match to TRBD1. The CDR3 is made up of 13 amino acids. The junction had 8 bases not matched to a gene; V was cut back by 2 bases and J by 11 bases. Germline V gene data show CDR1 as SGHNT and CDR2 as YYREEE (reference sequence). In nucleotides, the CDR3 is TGTGCCAGCAGCTTTCCGGACAGGGAGTCGGCTTTCTTT. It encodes CASSFPDRESAFF.

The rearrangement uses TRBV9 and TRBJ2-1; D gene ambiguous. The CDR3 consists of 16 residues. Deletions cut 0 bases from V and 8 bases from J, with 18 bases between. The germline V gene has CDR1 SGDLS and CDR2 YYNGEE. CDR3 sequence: CASSVGTRFLGDEQFF. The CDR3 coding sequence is TGTGCCAGCAGCGTAGGAACGAGATTCCTCGGCGATGAGCAGTTCTTC.

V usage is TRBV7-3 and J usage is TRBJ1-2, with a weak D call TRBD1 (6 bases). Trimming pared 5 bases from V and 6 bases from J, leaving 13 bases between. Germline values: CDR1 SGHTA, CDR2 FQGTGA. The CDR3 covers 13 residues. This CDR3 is CASSPDRRNGYTF. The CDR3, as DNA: TGTGCCAGCAGCCCTGACAGGAGGAATGGCTACACCTTC.

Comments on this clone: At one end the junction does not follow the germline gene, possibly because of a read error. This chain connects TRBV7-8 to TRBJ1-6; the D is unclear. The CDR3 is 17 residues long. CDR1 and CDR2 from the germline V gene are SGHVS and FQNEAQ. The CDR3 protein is CASSLGGEVLGSGSLHF. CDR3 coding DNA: TGTGCCAGCAGTTTAGGAGGAGAGGTCCTGGGGAGCGGCTCCCTCCACTTT. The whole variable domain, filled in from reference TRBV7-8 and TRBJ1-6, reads GAGVSQSPRYKVAKRGQDVALRCDPISGHVSLFWYQQALGQGPEFLTYFQNEAQLDKSGLPSDRFFAERPEGSVSTLKIQRTQQEDSAVYLCASSLGGEVLGSGSLHFGNGTRLTVT.

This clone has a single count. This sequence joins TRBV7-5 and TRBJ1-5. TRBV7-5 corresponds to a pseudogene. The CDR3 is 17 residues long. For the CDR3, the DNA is TGTGTCAGAAGCTTACTCGGGGGCGGGGAGGGCAATCAGCCCCAGCATTTT. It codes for CVRSLLGGGEGNQPQHF.

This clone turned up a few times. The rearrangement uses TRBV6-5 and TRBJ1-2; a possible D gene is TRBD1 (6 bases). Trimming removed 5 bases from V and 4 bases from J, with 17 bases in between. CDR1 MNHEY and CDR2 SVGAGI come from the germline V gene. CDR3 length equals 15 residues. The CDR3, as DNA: TGTGCCAGCAGTCCCACCAAGGGGGGGATCTATGGCTACACCTTC. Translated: CASSPTKGGIYGYTF.

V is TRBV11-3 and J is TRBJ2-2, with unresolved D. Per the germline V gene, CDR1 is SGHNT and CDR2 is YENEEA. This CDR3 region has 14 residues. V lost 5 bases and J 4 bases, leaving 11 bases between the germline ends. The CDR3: CASSPHDGTGELFF. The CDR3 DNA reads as TGTGCCAGCAGCCCCCATGATGGCACCGGGGAGCTGTTTTTT.

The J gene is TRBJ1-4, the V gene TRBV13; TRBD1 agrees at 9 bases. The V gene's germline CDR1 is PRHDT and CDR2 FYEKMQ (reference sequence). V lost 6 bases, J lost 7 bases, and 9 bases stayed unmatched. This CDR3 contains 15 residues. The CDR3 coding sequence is TGTGCCAGCAGAGCGACCGGACAGGGGATTGAAAAACTGTTTTTT. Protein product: CASRATGQGIEKLFF. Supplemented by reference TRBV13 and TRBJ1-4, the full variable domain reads AAGVIQSPRHLIKEKRETATLKCYPIPRHDTVYWYQQGPGQDPQFLISFYEKMQSDKGSIPDRFSAQQFSDYHSELNMSSLELGDSALYFCASRATGQGIEKLFFGSGTQLSVL.

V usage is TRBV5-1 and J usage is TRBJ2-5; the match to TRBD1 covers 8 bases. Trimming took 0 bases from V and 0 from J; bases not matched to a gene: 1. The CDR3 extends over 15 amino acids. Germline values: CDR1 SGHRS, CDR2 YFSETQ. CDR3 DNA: TGCGCCAGCAGCTTGGGACAGGGGTACCAAGAGACCCAGTACTTC. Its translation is CASSLGQGYQETQYF. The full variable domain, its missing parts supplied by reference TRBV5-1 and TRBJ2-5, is KAGVTQTPRYLIKTRGQQVTLSCSPISGHRSVSWYQQTPGQGLQFLFEYFSETQRNKGNFPGRFSGRQFSNSRSEMNVSTLELGDSALYLCASSLGQGYQETQYFGPGTRLLVL.

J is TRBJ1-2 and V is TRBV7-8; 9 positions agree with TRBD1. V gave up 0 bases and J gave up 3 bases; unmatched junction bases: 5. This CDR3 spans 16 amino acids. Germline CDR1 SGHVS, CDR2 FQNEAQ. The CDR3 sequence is CASSLAKTGGYYGYTF. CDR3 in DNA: TGTGCCAGCAGCTTAGCGAAGACAGGGGGTTACTATGGCTACACCTTC.

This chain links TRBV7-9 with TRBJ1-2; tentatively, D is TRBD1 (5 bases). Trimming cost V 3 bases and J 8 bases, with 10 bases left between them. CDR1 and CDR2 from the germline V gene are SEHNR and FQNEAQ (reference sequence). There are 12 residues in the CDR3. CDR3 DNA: TGTGCCAGCAGCTTGGGGCCTCGGGGCTACACCTTC. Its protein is CASSLGPRGYTF. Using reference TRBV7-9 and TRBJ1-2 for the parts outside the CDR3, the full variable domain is DTGVSQNPRHKITKRGQNVTFRCDPISEHNRLYWYRQTLGQGPEFLTYFQNEAQLEKSRLLSDRFSAERPKGSFSTLEIQRTEQGDSAMYLCASSLGPRGYTFGSGTRLTVV.

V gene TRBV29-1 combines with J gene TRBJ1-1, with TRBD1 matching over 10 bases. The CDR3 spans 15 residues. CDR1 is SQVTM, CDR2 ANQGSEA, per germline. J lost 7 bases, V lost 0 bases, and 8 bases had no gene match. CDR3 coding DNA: TGCAGCGTTGAAGATCAATGGGGACAGGGGAATGAAGCTTTCTTT. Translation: CSVEDQWGQGNEAFF.

The CDR3 region is CASSPLPGQKNTEAFF. The CDR3, as DNA: TGTGCCAGTAGTCCCTTACCGGGACAGAAGAACACTGAAGCTTTCTTT. The chain carries TRBV19 and TRBJ1-1; 7 bases match TRBD1. The CDR3 length is 16 residues. Germline lookup yields CDR1 LNHDA and CDR2 SQIVND (reference sequence). V was pared by 5 bases and J by 1 base, with 10 bases of the junction left unmatched. Together with reference TRBV19 and TRBJ1-1, the CDR3 gives the full variable domain: DGGITQSPKYLFRKEGQNVTLSCEQNLNHDAMYWYRQDPGQGLRLIYYSQIVNDFQKGDIAEGYSVSREKKESFPLTVTSAQKNPTAFYLCASSPLPGQKNTEAFFGQGTRLTVV.

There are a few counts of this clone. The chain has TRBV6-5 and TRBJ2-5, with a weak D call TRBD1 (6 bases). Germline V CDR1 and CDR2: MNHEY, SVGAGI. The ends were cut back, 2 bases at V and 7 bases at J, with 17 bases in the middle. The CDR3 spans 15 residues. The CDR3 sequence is CASSYRPQGFGTQYF. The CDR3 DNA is TGTGCCAGCAGTTACCGACCTCAGGGGTTTGGGACCCAGTACTTC.

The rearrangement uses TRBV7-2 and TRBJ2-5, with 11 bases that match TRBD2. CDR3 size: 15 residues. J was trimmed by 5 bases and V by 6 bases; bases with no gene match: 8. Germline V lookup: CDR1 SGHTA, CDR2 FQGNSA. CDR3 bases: TGTGCCAGCAGACGTAGCGGGGGGGCAGGTGAGACCCAGTACTTC. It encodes CASRRSGGAGETQYF.

Written as DNA, the CDR3 is TGTGCCAGCAGTGAGGGTTCAAAAAACATTCAGTACTTC. Its protein is CASSEGSKNIQYF. This chain uses TRBV25-1 with TRBJ2-4; no clear D. Germline CDR1 and CDR2: MGHDK and SYGVNS. Trimming cost V 3 bases and J 4 bases, with 7 bases left between them. The CDR3 runs 13 residues. Based on the CDR3 plus reference TRBV25-1 and TRBJ2-4, the full variable domain is EADIYQTPRYLVIGTGKKITLECSQTMGHDKMYWYQQDPGMELHLIHYSYGVNSTEKGDLSSESTVSRIRTEHFPLTLESARPSHTSQYLCASSEGSKNIQYFGAGTRLSVL.

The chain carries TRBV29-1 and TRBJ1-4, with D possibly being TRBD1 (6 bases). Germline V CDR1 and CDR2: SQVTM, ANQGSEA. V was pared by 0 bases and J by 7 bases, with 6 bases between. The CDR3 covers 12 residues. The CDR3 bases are TGCAGCGTTGAAGACAGGGGTGAAAAACTGTTTTTT. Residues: CSVEDRGEKLFF.

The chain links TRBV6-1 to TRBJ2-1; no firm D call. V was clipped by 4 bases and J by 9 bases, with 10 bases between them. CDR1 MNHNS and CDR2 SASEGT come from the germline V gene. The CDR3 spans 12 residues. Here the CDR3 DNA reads TGTGCCAGCAGTGTTCAGATTGGTGAGCAGTTCTTC. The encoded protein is CASSVQIGEQFF.

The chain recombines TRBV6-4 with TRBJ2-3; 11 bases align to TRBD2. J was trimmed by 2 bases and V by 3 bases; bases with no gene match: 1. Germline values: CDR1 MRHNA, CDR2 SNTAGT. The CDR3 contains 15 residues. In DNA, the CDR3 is TGTGCCAGCAGTGAGACTAGCGGGGCCACAGATACGCAGTATTTT. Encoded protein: CASSETSGATDTQYF.